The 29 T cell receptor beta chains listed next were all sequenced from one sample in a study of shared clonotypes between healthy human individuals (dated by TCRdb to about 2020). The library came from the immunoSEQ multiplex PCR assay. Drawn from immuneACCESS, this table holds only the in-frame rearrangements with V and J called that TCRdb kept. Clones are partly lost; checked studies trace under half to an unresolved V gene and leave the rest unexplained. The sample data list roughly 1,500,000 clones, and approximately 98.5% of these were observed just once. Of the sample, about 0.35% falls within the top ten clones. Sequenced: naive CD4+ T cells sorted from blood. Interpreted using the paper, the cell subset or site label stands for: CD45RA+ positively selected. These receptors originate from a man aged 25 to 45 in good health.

CDR3 region: CASSLAQPYEQYF. CDR3 sequence (DNA): TGCGCCAGCAGCTTGGCACAACCCTACGAGCAGTACTTC. The chain is built from TRBV5-1 and TRBJ2-7; D gene unclear. Trimming stripped 0 bases from V and 2 bases from J, with 6 bases between. The CDR3 loop spans 13 amino acids. The germline V gene encodes CDR1 SGHRS and CDR2 YFSETQ.

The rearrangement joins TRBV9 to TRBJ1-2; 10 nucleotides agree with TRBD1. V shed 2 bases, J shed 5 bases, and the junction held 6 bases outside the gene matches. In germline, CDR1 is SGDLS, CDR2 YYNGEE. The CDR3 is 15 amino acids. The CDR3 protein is CASSVGQGNAYGYTF. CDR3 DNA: TGTGCCAGCAGCGTGGGACAGGGGAATGCTTATGGCTACACCTTC.

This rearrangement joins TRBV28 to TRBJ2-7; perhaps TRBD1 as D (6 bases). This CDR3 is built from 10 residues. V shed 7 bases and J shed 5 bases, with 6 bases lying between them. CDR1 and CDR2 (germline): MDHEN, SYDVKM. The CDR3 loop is CASTGDEQYF. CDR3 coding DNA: TGTGCCAGCACAGGGGACGAGCAGTACTTC.

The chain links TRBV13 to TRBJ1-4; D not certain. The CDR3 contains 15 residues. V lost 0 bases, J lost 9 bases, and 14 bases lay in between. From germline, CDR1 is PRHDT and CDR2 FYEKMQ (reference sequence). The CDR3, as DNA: TGTGCCAGCAGCTTAGGCCTGGGCGCGTGGAAAAAACTGTTTTTT. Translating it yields CASSLGLGAWKKLFF.

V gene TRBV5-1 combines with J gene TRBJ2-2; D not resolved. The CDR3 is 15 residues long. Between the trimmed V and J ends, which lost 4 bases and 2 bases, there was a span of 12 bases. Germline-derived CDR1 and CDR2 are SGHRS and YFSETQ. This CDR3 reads CASSPTRPNTGELFF. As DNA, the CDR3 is TGCGCCAGCAGCCCAACTCGACCCAACACCGGGGAGCTGTTTTTT.

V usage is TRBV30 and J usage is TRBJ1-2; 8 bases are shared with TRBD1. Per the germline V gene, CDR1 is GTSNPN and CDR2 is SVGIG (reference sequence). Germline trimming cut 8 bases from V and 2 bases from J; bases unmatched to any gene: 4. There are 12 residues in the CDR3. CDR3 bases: TGTGCCGCCAGACAGGGGAACTATGGCTACACCTTC. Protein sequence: CAARQGNYGYTF.

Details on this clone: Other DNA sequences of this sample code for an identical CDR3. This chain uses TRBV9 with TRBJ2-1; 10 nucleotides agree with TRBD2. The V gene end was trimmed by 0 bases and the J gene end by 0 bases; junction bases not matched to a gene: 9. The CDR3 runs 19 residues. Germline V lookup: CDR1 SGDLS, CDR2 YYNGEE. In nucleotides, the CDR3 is TGTGCCAGCAGCGTAGGGCTAGCGGGAGTAGGTAGCTCCTACAATGAGCAGTTCTTC. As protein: CASSVGLAGVGSSYNEQFF.

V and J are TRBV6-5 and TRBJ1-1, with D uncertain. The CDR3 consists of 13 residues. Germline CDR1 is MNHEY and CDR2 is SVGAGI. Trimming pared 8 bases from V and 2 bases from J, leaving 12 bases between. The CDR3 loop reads CASHTSGNTEAFF. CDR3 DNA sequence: TGTGCCAGCCACACCTCGGGTAACACTGAAGCTTTCTTT.

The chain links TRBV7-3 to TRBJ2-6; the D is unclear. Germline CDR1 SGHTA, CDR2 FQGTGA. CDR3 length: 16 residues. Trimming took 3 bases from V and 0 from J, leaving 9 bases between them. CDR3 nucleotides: TGTGCCAGCAGCTTGAGAGCCAGCTCTGGGGCCAACGTCCTGACTTTC. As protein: CASSLRASSGANVLTF.

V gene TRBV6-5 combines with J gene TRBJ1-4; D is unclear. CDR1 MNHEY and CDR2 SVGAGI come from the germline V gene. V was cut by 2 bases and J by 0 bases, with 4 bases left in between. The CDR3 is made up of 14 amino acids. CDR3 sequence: CASSYRATNEKLFF. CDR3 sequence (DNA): TGTGCCAGCAGTTACAGAGCAACTAATGAAAAACTGTTTTTT.

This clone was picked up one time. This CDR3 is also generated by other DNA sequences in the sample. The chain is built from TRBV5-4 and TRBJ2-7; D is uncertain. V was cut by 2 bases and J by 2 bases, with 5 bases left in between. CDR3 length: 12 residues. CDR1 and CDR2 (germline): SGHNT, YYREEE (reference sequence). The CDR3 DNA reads TGTGCCAGCAGCTTAGGTGCCTACGAGCAGTACTTC. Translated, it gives CASSLGAYEQYF.

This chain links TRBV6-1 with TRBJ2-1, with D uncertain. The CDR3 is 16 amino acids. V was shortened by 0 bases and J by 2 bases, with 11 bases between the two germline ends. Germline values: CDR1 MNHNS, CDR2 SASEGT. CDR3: CASSEARNLAYNEQFF. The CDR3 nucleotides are TGTGCCAGCAGTGAAGCCCGGAACTTGGCCTACAATGAGCAGTTCTTC.

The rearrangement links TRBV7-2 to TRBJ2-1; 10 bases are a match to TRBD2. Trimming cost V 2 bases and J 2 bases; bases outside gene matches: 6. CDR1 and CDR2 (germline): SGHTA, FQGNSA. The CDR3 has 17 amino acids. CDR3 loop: CASSLLGTSATYNEQFF. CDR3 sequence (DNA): TGTGCCAGCAGCTTATTGGGGACTAGCGCCACCTACAATGAGCAGTTCTTC.

Here the CDR3 reads CASSLGQGQRETQYF. The CDR3 DNA follows: TGTGCCAGCAGCTTGGGGCAGGGTCAACGAGAGACCCAGTACTTC. This chain joins TRBV5-4 and TRBJ2-5, with D perhaps matching TRBD1 (5 bases). The CDR3 covers 15 residues. CDR1 SGHNT and CDR2 YYREEE come from the germline V gene (reference sequence). Trimming pared 0 bases from V and 4 bases from J, leaving 13 bases between.

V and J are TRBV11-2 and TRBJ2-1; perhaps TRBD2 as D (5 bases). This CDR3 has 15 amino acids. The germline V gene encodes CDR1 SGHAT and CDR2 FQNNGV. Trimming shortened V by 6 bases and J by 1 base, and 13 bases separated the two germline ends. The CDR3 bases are TGTGCCAGCAGGTTCAGGCAGCGGTCCTACAATGAGCAGTTCTTC. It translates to CASRFRQRSYNEQFF.

The CDR3 sequence: CASSSKPGETISMGEQYF. In DNA form, the CDR3 reads TGTGCCAGCAGCTCCAAACCAGGGGAGACGATCTCTATGGGCGAGCAGTACTTC. J is TRBJ2-7 and V is TRBV7-9; D might be TRBD1 (6 bases). Trimming took off 4 bases at V and 6 bases at J, with 28 bases between the two ends. Germline V gene lookup returns CDR1 SEHNR and CDR2 FQNEAQ (reference sequence). The CDR3 runs 18 residues.

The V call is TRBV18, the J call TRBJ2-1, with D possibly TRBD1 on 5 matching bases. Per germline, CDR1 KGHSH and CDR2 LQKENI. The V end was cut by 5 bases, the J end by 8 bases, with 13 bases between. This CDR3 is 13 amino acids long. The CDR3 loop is CASSTRAWDEQFF. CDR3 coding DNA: TGTGCCAGCTCAACCAGGGCTTGGGATGAGCAGTTCTTC.

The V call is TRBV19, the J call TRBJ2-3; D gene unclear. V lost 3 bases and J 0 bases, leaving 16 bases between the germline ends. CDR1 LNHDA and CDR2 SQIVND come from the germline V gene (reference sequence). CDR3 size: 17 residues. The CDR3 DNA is TGTGCCAGTAGTATGGTTTTGGCAGAAATTAGCACAGATACGCAGTATTTT. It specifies CASSMVLAEISTDTQYF. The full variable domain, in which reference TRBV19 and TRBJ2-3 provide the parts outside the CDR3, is DGGITQSPKYLFRKEGQNVTLSCEQNLNHDAMYWYRQDPGQGLRLIYYSQIVNDFQKGDIAEGYSVSREKKESFPLTVTSAQKNPTAFYLCASSMVLAEISTDTQYFGPGTRLTVL.

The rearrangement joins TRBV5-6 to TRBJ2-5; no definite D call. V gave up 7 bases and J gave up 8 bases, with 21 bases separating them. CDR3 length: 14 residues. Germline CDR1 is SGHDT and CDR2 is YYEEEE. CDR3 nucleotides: TGTGCCAGCGTCCCGGACCGATCCCCTGGTACCCAGTACTTC. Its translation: CASVPDRSPGTQYF.

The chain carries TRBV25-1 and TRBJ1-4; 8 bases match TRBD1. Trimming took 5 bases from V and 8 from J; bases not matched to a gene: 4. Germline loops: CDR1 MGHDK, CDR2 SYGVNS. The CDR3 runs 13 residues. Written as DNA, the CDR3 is TGTGCCAGCAGTACACAGGGGGAGGAAAAACTGTTTTTT. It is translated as CASSTQGEEKLFF.

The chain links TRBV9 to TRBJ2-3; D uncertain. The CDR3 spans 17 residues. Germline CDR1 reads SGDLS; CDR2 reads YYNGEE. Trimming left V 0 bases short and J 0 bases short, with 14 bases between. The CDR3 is CASSVDTGSMSTDTQYF. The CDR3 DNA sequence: TGTGCCAGCAGCGTAGATACGGGCTCGATGAGCACAGATACGCAGTATTTT.

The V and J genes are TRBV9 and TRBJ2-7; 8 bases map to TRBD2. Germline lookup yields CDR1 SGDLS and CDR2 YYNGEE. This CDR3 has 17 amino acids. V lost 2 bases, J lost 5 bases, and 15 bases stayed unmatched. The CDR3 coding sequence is TGTGCCAGCAGCGTTGACCCGATGGGACTAGTTCTCAACGAGCAGTACTTC. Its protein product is CASSVDPMGLVLNEQYF.

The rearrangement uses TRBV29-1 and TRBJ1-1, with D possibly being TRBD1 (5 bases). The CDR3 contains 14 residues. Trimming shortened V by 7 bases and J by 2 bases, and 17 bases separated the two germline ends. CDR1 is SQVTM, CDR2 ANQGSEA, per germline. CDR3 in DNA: TGCAGCGGGTCCCAACAGAGGGGAAACACTGAAGCTTTCTTT. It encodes CSGSQQRGNTEAFF.

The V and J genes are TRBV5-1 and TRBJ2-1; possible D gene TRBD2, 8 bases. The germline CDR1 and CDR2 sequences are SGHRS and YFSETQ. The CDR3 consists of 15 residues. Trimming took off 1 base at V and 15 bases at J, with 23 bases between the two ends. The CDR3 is CASSLLSGGAGVPFF. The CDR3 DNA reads TGCGCCAGCAGCTTGCTTTCAGGGGGAGCGGGAGTTCCGTTCTTC.

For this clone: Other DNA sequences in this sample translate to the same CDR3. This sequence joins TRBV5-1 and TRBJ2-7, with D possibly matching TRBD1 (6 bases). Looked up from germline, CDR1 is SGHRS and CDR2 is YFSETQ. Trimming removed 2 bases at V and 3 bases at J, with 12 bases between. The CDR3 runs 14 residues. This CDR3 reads CASSFGTTFYEQYF. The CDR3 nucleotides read TGCGCCAGCAGCTTCGGGACAACGTTCTACGAGCAGTACTTC.

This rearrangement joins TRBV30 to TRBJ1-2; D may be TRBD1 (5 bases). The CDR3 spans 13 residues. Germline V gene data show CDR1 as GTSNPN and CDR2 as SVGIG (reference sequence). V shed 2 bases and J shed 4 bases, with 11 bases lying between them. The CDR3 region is CAWSLRQLYGYTF. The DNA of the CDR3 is TGTGCCTGGAGTCTAAGACAGCTCTATGGCTACACCTTC.

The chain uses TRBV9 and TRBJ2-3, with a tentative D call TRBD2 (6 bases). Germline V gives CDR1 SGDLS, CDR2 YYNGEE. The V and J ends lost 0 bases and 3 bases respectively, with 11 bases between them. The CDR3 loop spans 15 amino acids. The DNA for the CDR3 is TGTGCCAGCAGCGTAGTCGGGACTCGTACAGATACGCAGTATTTT. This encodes CASSVVGTRTDTQYF. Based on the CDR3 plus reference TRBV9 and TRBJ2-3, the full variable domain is DSGVTQTPKHLITATGQRVTLRCSPRSGDLSVYWYQQSLDQGLQFLIQYYNGEERAKGNILERFSAQQFPDLHSELNLSSLELGDSALYFCASSVVGTRTDTQYFGPGTRLTVL.

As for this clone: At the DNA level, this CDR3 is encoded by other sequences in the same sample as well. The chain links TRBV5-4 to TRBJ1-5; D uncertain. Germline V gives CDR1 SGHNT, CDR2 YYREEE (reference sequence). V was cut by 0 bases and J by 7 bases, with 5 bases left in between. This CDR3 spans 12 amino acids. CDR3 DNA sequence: TGTGCCAGCAGCTTGGACGGACAGCCCCAGCATTTT. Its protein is CASSLDGQPQHF.

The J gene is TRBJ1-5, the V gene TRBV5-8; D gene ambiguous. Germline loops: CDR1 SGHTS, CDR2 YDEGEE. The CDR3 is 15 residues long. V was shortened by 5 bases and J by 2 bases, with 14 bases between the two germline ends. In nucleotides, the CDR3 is TGTGCCAGCAGTCCCCCGGCCCGCGGCAATCAGCCCCAGCATTTT. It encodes CASSPPARGNQPQHF.